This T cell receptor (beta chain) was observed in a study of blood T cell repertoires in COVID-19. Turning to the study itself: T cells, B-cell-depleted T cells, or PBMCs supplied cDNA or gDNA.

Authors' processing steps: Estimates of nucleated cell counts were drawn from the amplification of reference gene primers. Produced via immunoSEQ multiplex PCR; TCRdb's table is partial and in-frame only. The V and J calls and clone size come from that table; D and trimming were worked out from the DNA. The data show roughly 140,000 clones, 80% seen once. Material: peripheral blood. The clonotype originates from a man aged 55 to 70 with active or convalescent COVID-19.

The DNA of the CDR3 is TGTGCCAGCAGCGGATTCGTGGGGAGAGGGAGCACTGAAGCTTTCTTT. This sequence encodes CASSGFVGRGSTEAFF. The genes are TRBV7-9 and TRBJ1-1; D call uncertain. V was clipped by 5 bases and J by 4 bases, with 20 bases between them. Per the germline V gene, CDR1 is SEHNR and CDR2 is FQNEAQ (reference sequence). The length of the CDR3 is 16 residues.